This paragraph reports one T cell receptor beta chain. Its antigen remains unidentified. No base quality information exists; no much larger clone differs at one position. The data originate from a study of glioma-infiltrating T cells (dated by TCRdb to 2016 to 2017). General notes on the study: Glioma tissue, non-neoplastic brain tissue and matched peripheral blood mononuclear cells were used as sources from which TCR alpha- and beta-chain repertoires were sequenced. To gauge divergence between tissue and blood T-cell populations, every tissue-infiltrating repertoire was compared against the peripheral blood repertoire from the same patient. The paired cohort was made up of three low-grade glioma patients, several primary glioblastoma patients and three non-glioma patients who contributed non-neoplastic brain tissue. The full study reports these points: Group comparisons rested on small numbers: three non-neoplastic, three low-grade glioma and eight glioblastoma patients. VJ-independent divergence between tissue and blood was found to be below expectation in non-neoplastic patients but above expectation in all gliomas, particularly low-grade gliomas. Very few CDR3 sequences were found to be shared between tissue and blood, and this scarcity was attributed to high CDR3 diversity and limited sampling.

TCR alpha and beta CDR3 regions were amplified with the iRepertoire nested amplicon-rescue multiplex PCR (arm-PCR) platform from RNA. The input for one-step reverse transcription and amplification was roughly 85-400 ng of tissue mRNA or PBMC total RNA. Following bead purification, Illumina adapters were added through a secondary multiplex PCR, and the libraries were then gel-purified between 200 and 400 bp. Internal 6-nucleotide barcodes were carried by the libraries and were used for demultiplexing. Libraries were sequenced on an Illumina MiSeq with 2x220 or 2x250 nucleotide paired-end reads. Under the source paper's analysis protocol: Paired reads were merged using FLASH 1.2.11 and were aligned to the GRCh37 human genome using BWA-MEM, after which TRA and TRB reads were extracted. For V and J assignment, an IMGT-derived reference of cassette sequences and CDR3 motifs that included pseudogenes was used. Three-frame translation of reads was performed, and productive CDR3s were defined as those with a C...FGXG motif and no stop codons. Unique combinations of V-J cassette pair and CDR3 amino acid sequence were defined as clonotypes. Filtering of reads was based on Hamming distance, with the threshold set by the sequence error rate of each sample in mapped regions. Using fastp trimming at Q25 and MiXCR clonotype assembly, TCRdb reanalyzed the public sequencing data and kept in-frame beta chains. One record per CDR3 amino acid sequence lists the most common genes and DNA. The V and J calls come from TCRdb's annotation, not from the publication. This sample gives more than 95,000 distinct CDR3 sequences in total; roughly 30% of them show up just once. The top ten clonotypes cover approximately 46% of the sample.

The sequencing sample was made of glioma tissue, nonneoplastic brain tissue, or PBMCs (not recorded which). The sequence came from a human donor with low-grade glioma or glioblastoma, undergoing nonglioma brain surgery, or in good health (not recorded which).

The nucleotide sequence is given as TGCGCCAGCAGCCCCGTACCGTCCAGGGGGTATACGCAGTATTTT. This is translated as CASSPVPSRGYTQYF. The chain couples TRBV4-1 to TRBJ2-3; 7 bases in the junction line up with TRBD1. Spanning cysteine to phenylalanine, the CDR3 consists of 15 amino acids. Only the CDR3 DNA is retained, 45 bases long and in frame from the first base. Reading the germline V gene gives CDR1 MGHRA and CDR2 YSYEKL. Trimming accounts for 4 bases at V and 7 bases at J, while the number of junction bases matched to no gene is 11.